These 17 T cell receptor beta chains originate from one sample sequenced in a study of Ad26.COV2.S vaccination and SARS-CoV-2 variants. Noted treatment: about 20 received Ad26.COV2.S at low or high dose, single or two shots; about 5 received placebo; per-sample allocation not given. All samples were drawn on day 63, counting from the first vaccine or placebo injection. Assay used: immunoSEQ multiplex PCR; TCRdb lists only in-frame clones, some missing. The table lists 350,000 to 550,000 clones, approximately 92% of them singletons. This sample comprised peripheral blood, obtained in a trial of Ad26.COV2.S vaccine versus placebo. Receptors were obtained from a person aged 18-65 years who received the Ad26.COV2.S COVID-19 vaccine or a placebo.

Regarding this clone: At the DNA level, this CDR3 is encoded by other sequences in the same sample as well. The chain uses TRBV18 and TRBJ2-5; no clear D. Between the trimmed V and J ends, which lost 1 base and 4 bases, there was a span of 4 bases. CDR1 KGHSH and CDR2 LQKENI come from the germline V gene. The CDR3 loop spans 12 amino acids. The CDR3 protein is CASSPRRETQYF. The CDR3 region has the DNA TGTGCCAGCTCACCACGGCGAGAGACCCAGTACTTC.

Only one count was recorded for this clone. The rearrangement joins TRBV30 to TRBJ1-1; unclear D gene. The CDR3 extends over 12 amino acids. The V end was cut by 6 bases, the J end by 2 bases, with 10 bases between. Germline V gene data show CDR1 as GTSNPN and CDR2 as SVGIG (reference sequence). CDR3 protein: CACFPANTEAFF. The CDR3 DNA follows: TGTGCCTGTTTTCCGGCAAACACTGAAGCTTTCTTT.

This chain uses TRBV28 with TRBJ2-7; a possible D gene is TRBD1 (5 bases). Trimming took 5 bases from V and 5 from J, leaving 16 bases between them. CDR3 length: 14 residues. Germline CDR1 and CDR2: MDHEN and SYDVKM. Here the CDR3 reads CASSAPGKPDEQYV. In nucleotides, the CDR3 is TGTGCCAGCAGTGCCCCAGGGAAGCCGGACGAGCAGTACGTC.

This chain uses TRBV4-3 with TRBJ1-5; perhaps TRBD1 as D (6 bases). Germline V CDR1 and CDR2: LGHNA, YSLEER. The ends were cut back, 3 bases at V and 6 bases at J, with 12 bases in the middle. The CDR3 sequence is 14 residues long. The CDR3 DNA sequence: TGCGCCAGCAGCCAGTTAAGGGGGGGTCAGCCCCAGCATTTT. This sequence encodes CASSQLRGGQPQHF.

V and J are TRBV30 and TRBJ1-5, with D maybe TRBD1 (6 bases). CDR3 length: 15 amino acids. The V and J ends lost 4 bases and 7 bases respectively, with 20 bases between them. The germline V gene encodes CDR1 GTSNPN and CDR2 SVGIG (reference sequence). The CDR3 nucleotides read TGTGCCTGGACTACCCTAAGGGGGGGGGTGCAGCCCCAGCATTTT. Residues: CAWTTLRGGVQPQHF. The whole variable domain, filled in from reference TRBV30 and TRBJ1-5, reads SQTIHQWPATLVQPVGSPLSLECTVEGTSNPNLYWYRQAAGRGLQLLFYSVGIGQISSEVPQNLSASRPQDRQFILSSKKLLLSDSGFYLCAWTTLRGGVQPQHFGDGTRLSIL.

This chain uses TRBV5-1 with TRBJ2-2, with 9 positions matching TRBD1. Germline-derived CDR1 and CDR2 are SGHRS and YFSETQ. There are 16 residues in the CDR3. The J segment lost 4 bases and the V segment lost 6 bases, leaving 10 bases of the junction unmatched. DNA of the CDR3: TGCGCCAGCACCCTAGCCGGGACAGGGCTCACCGGGGAGCTGTTTTTT. This codes for CASTLAGTGLTGELFF.

This sequence joins TRBV2 and TRBJ2-1, with D tentatively TRBD2 (7 bases). This CDR3 has 15 residues. Germline loops: CDR1 SNHLY, CDR2 FYNNEI. V shed 8 bases and J shed 3 bases, with 17 bases lying between them. The CDR3 loop is CASPGEGGIYNEQFF. Written as DNA, the CDR3 is TGTGCCAGCCCCGGGGAGGGGGGCATCTACAATGAGCAGTTCTTC.

The J gene is TRBJ1-2, the V gene TRBV29-1; TRBD1 agrees at 8 bases. Germline loops: CDR1 SQVTM, CDR2 ANQGSEA. The J segment lost 7 bases and the V segment lost 6 bases, leaving 10 bases of the junction unmatched. CDR3 length: 13 residues. CDR3 bases: TGCAGCGTAGTACAAGACAGGGGATGTGGCTACACCTTC. Its translation is CSVVQDRGCGYTF.

The rearrangement links TRBV11-1 to TRBJ2-7; no firm D call. V dropped 4 bases and J dropped 10 bases, with 23 bases sitting between them. The CDR3 spans 15 residues. The V gene's germline CDR1 is SGHAT and CDR2 FQDESV (reference sequence). CDR3 DNA: TGTGCCAGCAGCTCCGGACGGCTCGGACGGCTTCTTCAGTACTTC. It codes for CASSSGRLGRLLQYF.

V usage is TRBV7-8 and J usage is TRBJ1-5; D is undetermined. Germline CDR1 SGHVS, CDR2 FQNEAQ. This CDR3 is 13 amino acids long. The V and J ends lost 5 bases and 1 base respectively, with 6 bases between them. This CDR3 is CASSPWSNQPQHF. The CDR3 bases are TGTGCCAGCAGCCCGTGGAGCAATCAGCCCCAGCATTTT. Filled out from reference TRBV7-8 and TRBJ1-5, the complete variable domain reads GAGVSQSPRYKVAKRGQDVALRCDPISGHVSLFWYQQALGQGPEFLTYFQNEAQLDKSGLPSDRFFAERPEGSVSTLKIQRTQQEDSAVYLCASSPWSNQPQHFGDGTRLSIL.

The chain has TRBV18 and TRBJ2-2; 7 positions match TRBD1. Germline values: CDR1 KGHSH, CDR2 LQKENI. V was pared by 2 bases and J by 6 bases, with 6 bases of the junction left unmatched. This CDR3 has 15 amino acids. The CDR3 reads CASSPRGLDAGELFF. The CDR3 DNA reads as TGTGCCAGCTCACCAAGGGGGCTCGACGCCGGGGAGCTGTTTTTT.

This chain joins TRBV5-4 and TRBJ2-5; 9 bases fit TRBD2. Per the germline V gene, CDR1 is SGHNT and CDR2 is YYREEE (reference sequence). The CDR3 spans 14 residues. V lost 3 bases to trimming and J lost 3 bases; unmatched junction nucleotides: 3. Written as DNA, the CDR3 is TGTGCCAGCAGCTCAAGGACTAGCGAAGAGACCCAGTACTTC. This gives the protein CASSSRTSEETQYF.

The J gene is TRBJ1-5, the V gene TRBV5-5; no clear D gene. The CDR3 runs to 13 residues. The ends were cut back, 4 bases at V and 7 bases at J, with 12 bases in the middle. From germline, CDR1 is SGHKS and CDR2 YYEKEE (reference sequence). CDR3 nucleotide sequence: TGTGCCAGCAGCGTGCGGGGATTGCAGCCCCAGCATTTT. As protein: CASSVRGLQPQHF.

A single count supports this clone. V usage is TRBV28 and J usage is TRBJ2-3; D is unresolved. Germline V gives CDR1 MDHEN, CDR2 SYDVKM. V lost 5 bases and J lost 0, with 12 bases in between. The CDR3 contains 15 residues. CDR3 amino acids: CASSRTASSTDTQYF. Here the CDR3 DNA reads TGTGCCAGCAGTAGGACCGCAAGTAGCACAGATACGCAGTATTTT.

The chain joins TRBV7-9 to TRBJ2-3, with TRBD1 matching over 11 bases. The germline V gene has CDR1 SEHNR and CDR2 FQNEAQ (reference sequence). CDR3 length equals 15 residues. V dropped 3 bases and J dropped 4; count of bases not matched to a gene: 3. CDR3 nucleotides: TGTGCCAGCAGCTTTGGGACAGGGGGTTCAGATACGCAGTATTTT. Its translation: CASSFGTGGSDTQYF.

With regard to this clone: Other nucleotide sequences from this sample produce the same CDR3. This sequence joins TRBV2 and TRBJ2-5, with 10 bases matching TRBD1. The length of the CDR3 is 16 residues. V gave up 0 bases and J gave up 4 bases; unmatched junction bases: 5. Germline values: CDR1 SNHLY, CDR2 FYNNEI. The CDR3 loop is CASSEARQGARETQYF. The CDR3 DNA is TGTGCCAGCAGTGAAGCTCGACAGGGGGCGAGAGAGACCCAGTACTTC.

The chain links TRBV5-6 to TRBJ2-5; either TRBD1 or TRBD2 may supply D (7 bases each). The length of the CDR3 is 13 residues. Trimming shortened V by 0 bases and J by 9 bases, and 12 bases separated the two germline ends. Germline V gene sequence: CDR1 SGHDT, CDR2 YYEEEE. CDR3 in amino acids: CASSLGTRGPQYF. The CDR3 DNA reads TGTGCCAGCAGCTTGGGGACTAGGGGGCCCCAGTACTTC.